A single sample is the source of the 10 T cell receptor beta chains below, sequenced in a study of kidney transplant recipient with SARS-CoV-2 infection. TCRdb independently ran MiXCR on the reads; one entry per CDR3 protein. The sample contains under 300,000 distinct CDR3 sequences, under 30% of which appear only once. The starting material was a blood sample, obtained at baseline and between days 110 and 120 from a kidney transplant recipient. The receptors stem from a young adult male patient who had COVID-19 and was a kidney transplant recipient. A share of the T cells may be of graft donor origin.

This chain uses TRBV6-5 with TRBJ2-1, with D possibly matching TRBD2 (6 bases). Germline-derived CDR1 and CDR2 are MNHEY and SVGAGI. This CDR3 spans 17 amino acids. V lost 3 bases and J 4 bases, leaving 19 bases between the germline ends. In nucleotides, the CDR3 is TGTGCCAGCAGTTATCGGAACGCGGGAAGGTTTTACAATGAGCAGTTCTTC. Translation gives CASSYRNAGRFYNEQFF.

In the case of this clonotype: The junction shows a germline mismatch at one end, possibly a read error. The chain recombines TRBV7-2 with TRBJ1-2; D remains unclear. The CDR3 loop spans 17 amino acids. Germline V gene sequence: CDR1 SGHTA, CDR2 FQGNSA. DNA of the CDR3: TGTGCCAGCAGCAACGTTGGCAGAGACGGAAAGACCTATGGCCACACCTTC. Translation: CASSNVGRDGKTYGHTF.

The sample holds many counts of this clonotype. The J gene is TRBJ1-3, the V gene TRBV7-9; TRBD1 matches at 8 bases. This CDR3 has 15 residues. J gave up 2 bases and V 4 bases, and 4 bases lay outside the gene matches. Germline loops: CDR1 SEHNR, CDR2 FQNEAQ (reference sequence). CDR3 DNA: TGTGCCAGCAGCTCCCAGACAGGGGCTGGAAACACCATATATTTT. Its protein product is CASSSQTGAGNTIYF.

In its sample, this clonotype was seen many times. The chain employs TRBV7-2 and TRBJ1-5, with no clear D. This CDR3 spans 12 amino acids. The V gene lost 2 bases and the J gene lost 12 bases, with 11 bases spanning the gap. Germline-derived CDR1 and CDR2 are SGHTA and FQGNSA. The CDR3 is CASSLYESDQHF. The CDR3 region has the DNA TGTGCCAGCAGCTTATACGAGTCTGACCAGCATTTT.

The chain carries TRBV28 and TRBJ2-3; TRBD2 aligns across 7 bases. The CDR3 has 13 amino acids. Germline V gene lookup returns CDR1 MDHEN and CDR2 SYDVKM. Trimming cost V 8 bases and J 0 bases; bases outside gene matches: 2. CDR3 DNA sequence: TGTGCCAGCGCGGGGGTTAGCACAGATACGCAGTATTTT. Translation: CASAGVSTDTQYF.

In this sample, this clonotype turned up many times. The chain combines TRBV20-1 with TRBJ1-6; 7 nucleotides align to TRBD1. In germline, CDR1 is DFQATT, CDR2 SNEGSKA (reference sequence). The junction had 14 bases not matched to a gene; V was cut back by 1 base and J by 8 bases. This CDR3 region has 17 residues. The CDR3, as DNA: TGCAGTGCTAGAGGAGTAAAGGGGGCGATGGGGTATTCACCCCTCCACTTT. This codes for CSARGVKGAMGYSPLHF.

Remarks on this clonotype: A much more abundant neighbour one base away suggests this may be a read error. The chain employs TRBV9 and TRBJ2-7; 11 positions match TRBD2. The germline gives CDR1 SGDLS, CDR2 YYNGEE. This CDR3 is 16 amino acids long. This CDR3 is CASGVRGLAASYEQYF. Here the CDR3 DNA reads TGTGCCAGCGGCGTAAGGGGACTAGCGGCAAGCTACGAGCAGTACTTC.

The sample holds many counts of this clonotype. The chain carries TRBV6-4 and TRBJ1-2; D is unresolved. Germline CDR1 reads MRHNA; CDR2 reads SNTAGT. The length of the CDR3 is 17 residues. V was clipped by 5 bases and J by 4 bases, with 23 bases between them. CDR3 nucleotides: TGTGCCAGCAGTCCGTTTCCCTCACACGGAAAGACCTATGGCTACACCTTC. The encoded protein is CASSPFPSHGKTYGYTF.

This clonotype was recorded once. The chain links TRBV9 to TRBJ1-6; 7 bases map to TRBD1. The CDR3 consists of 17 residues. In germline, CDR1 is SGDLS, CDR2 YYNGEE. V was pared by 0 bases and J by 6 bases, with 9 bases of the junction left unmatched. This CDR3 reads CASSVAPRAGGNSPLHF. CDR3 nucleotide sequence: TGTGCCAGCAGCGTAGCCCCTAGGGCAGGGGGTAATTCACCCCTCCACTTT.

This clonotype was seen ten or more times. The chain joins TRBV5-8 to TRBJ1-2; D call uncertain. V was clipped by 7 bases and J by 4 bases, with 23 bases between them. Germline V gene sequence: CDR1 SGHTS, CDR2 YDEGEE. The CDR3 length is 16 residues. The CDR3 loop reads CASAVSHPRKTYGYTF. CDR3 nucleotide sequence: TGTGCCAGCGCGGTCAGTCATCCACGAAAGACCTATGGCTACACCTTC.